This T cell receptor beta chain was found in a study of neurological immune-mediated disorders. Whole-study results and caveats: None of the CDR3 amino acid sequences of expanded clones recurred across subjects, suggesting private repertoires in all groups.

Time point described: technical triplicate 3. The unsorted libraries originated from 2 million PBMCs kept at -80 C. This clonotype was found many times. Antigen specificity is unknown. The method for making cDNA was 5'RACE, and it used 10-nucleotide random UMIs. TCRdb passed the 5' RACE reads through MiXCR, listing each CDR3 protein once. The table lists some 48,000 distinct CDR3 sequences, roughly 21% of them singletons. The V end was cut by 5 bases, the J end by 4 bases, with 11 bases between. Germline V gives CDR1 SQVTM, CDR2 ANQGSEA. This CDR3 comprises 12 residues. Input material: PBMCs. This chain links TRBV29-1 with TRBJ2-5; D is possibly TRBD1 (5 bases). The receptor comes from a man between 60 and 75 years old with HTLV-1-associated myelopathy (HAM/TSP). The CDR3 sequence is CSVQGSRETQYF. In DNA, the CDR3 is TGCAGCGTTCAGGGATCAAGAGAGACCCAGTACTTC.